This T cell receptor beta chain was sequenced for a study of blood T cells in healthy people across ages. For the second PCR, which ran for roughly 7 to 11 cycles, a sample-barcoded 5' primer and a J-beta primer mix were used. A template-switch adaptor that had 12 random nucleotides put a tag on each cDNA molecule. TCRdb re-called the 5' RACE reads with MiXCR, one entry per CDR3 protein. The sample consists of around 650,000 distinct CDR3 sequences, around 43% of them appearing once. Per germline, CDR1 MNHEY and CDR2 SMNVEV (reference sequence). V shed 0 bases, J shed 5 bases, and the junction held 7 bases outside the gene matches. This CDR3 is built from 16 residues. Isolated PBMCs totaled at least 6.5 million in each sample. This clonotype was seen once.

Sequenced: blood. The rearrangement joins TRBV27 to TRBJ2-1; the match to TRBD1 covers 7 bases. The receptor comes from an elderly man in good health. CDR3: CASSLSTGQANNEQFF. DNA of the CDR3: TGTGCCAGCAGTTTATCTACTGGACAGGCTAACAATGAGCAGTTCTTC.